The 24 T cell receptor beta chains below come from one sample, sequenced in a study of cytomegalovirus exposure and HLA in healthy donors. Vbeta (60) and Jbeta (13) primers were used in the PCR. Some clones are missing from TCRdb's copy, which holds only in-frame ones; the method was immunoSEQ multiplex PCR. The top ten hold approximately 16% of the sample, which has 90,000 or so clones, approximately 70% seen once. The specimen sequenced was PBMCs. Receptor source: a woman in her fifties or sixties in good health and CMV-seropositive.

This clone showed up just a few times. This chain connects TRBV27 to TRBJ2-7; D is unresolved. There are 13 residues in the CDR3. Germline CDR1 reads MNHEY; CDR2 reads SMNVEV (reference sequence). Trimming removed 4 bases at V and 0 bases at J, with 7 bases between. CDR3 nucleotide sequence: TGTGCCAGCAGTTCCCAATTCTCCTACGAGCAGTACTTC. Its translation: CASSSQFSYEQYF.

Only a few counts were recorded for this clone. The genes are TRBV7-8 and TRBJ2-7; 10 nucleotides align to TRBD1. This CDR3 has 19 amino acids. Per the germline V gene, CDR1 is SGHVS and CDR2 is FQNEAQ. V shed 4 bases, J shed 3 bases, and the junction held 18 bases outside the gene matches. The CDR3 region has the DNA TGTGCCAGCAGCTCCTCCGGGACAGGGGTAACTAGAAACATCTACGAGCAGTACTTC. Translating it yields CASSSSGTGVTRNIYEQYF. The complete variable domain, with remaining parts taken from reference TRBV7-8 and TRBJ2-7, reads GAGVSQSPRYKVAKRGQDVALRCDPISGHVSLFWYQQALGQGPEFLTYFQNEAQLDKSGLPSDRFFAERPEGSVSTLKIQRTQQEDSAVYLCASSSSGTGVTRNIYEQYFGPGTRLTVT.

The J gene is TRBJ2-3, the V gene TRBV19; 13 nucleotides agree with TRBD2. CDR1 LNHDA and CDR2 SQIVND come from the germline V gene (reference sequence). J gave up 2 bases and V 9 bases, and 2 bases lay outside the gene matches. The CDR3 has 14 amino acids. Written as DNA, the CDR3 is TGTGCCAGCGGGACTAGCGGGGTCACAGATACGCAGTATTTT. This codes for CASGTSGVTDTQYF.

The gene calls are TRBV15 and TRBJ1-1, with 10 bases aligning to TRBD1. Germline loops: CDR1 LNHNV, CDR2 YYDKDF (reference sequence). The CDR3 contains 16 residues. Germline trimming cut 0 bases from V and 11 bases from J; bases unmatched to any gene: 12. The DNA of the CDR3 is TGTGCCACCAGCAGAGATAGACAGGGGGCCTGGATTGAGGCTTTCTTT. Its translation: CATSRDRQGAWIEAFF.

J is TRBJ1-4 and V is TRBV18; 8 bases fit TRBD1. CDR3 length equals 14 residues. V lost 3 bases to trimming and J lost 7 bases; unmatched junction nucleotides: 4. The germline V gene encodes CDR1 KGHSH and CDR2 LQKENI. The CDR3 loop reads CASSPTTGVEKLFF. In nucleotides, the CDR3 is TGTGCCAGCTCACCCACGACAGGGGTTGAAAAACTGTTTTTT.

The rearrangement links TRBV5-1 to TRBJ2-7, with D perhaps TRBD1 (5 bases). Germline loops: CDR1 SGHRS, CDR2 YFSETQ. Deletions cut 2 bases from V and 3 bases from J, with 9 bases between. The CDR3 length is 13 residues. CDR3 in amino acids: CASSLQAGYEQYF. The CDR3 region has the DNA TGCGCCAGCAGCTTACAGGCAGGCTACGAGCAGTACTTC.

This sequence joins TRBV21-1 and TRBJ2-2; TRBD2 was called by the table and not checked on the DNA. TRBV21-1 is flagged as a pseudogene. CDR3 length: 17 residues. The CDR3 sequence: CASSKITAGGNTGELFF. CDR3 nucleotide sequence: TGTGCCAGCAGCAAAATAACAGCGGGAGGGAACACCGGGGAGCTGTTTTTT.

The chain joins TRBV7-9 to TRBJ2-7, with TRBD1 as a possible D gene (6 bases). Germline V gene lookup returns CDR1 SEHNR and CDR2 FQNEAQ (reference sequence). This CDR3 contains 15 residues. The V and J ends lost 5 bases and 2 bases respectively, with 16 bases between them. As DNA, the CDR3 is TGTGCCAGCAGCGTCCAGGGGACGAAACCCTACGAGCAGTACTTC. It codes for CASSVQGTKPYEQYF.

This clone came up a few times. V usage is TRBV30 and J usage is TRBJ1-4; no clear D gene. The germline CDR1 and CDR2 sequences are GTSNPN and SVGIG (reference sequence). The ends were cut back, 2 bases at V and 5 bases at J, with 15 bases in the middle. The CDR3 sequence is 15 residues long. The CDR3 spells CAWSPPDGMNEKLFF. The CDR3 coding sequence is TGTGCCTGGAGTCCACCAGACGGGATGAATGAAAAACTGTTTTTT.

A few counts support this clone. The V call is TRBV29-1, the J call TRBJ2-3; D gene ambiguous. The CDR3 contains 15 residues. Per germline, CDR1 SQVTM and CDR2 ANQGSEA. V dropped 5 bases and J dropped 0 bases, with 15 bases sitting between them. The CDR3 loop is CSVHEMRSSTDTQYF. The CDR3 DNA sequence: TGCAGCGTTCATGAAATGCGCTCTAGCACAGATACGCAGTATTTT.

This clone is a singleton in its sample. The rearrangement joins TRBV19 to TRBJ1-2; D is possibly TRBD1 (6 bases). The germline CDR1 and CDR2 sequences are LNHDA and SQIVND (reference sequence). V was pared by 3 bases and J by 8 bases, with 22 bases between. The CDR3 is made up of 16 amino acids. The CDR3 spells CASSIPFDRRTGGYTF. CDR3 sequence (DNA): TGTGCCAGTAGTATCCCCTTCGACAGGCGGACCGGGGGCTACACCTTC.

V and J are TRBV28 and TRBJ2-7; D might be TRBD2 (5 bases). The CDR3 runs 15 residues. With 3 bases removed from V and 6 bases from J, the gap between germline ends came to 18 bases. The germline CDR1 and CDR2 sequences are MDHEN and SYDVKM. Written as DNA, the CDR3 is TGTGCCAGCAGTTTCCTTACTAGACGTTTCTCCGAGCAGTACTTC. The encoded protein is CASSFLTRRFSEQYF.

This clone was detected a few times. V is TRBV7-9 and J is TRBJ2-1; TRBD2 matches at 10 bases. The trim removed 1 base at V and 15 bases at J, leaving 9 bases unmatched. Per germline, CDR1 SEHNR and CDR2 FQNEAQ (reference sequence). The CDR3 has 14 amino acids. DNA of the CDR3: TGTGCCAGCAGCTTAGGCTTGAGCGGGAGGGGTTGGTTCTTC. Its protein is CASSLGLSGRGWFF.

The gene calls are TRBV28 and TRBJ2-7, with D maybe TRBD2 (6 bases). Germline values: CDR1 MDHEN, CDR2 SYDVKM. There are 15 residues in the CDR3. The V end was cut by 4 bases, the J end by 3 bases, with 16 bases between. For the CDR3, the DNA is TGTGCCAGCAGTTCCCCGGGACTCGTTGACTACGAGCAGTACTTC. As protein: CASSSPGLVDYEQYF.

This chain joins TRBV6-6 and TRBJ2-3; 9 nucleotides align to TRBD2. Germline V gene data show CDR1 as MNHNY and CDR2 as SVGAGI (reference sequence). There are 16 residues in the CDR3. After removal of 1 base from V and 2 bases from J, the junction contained 4 bases not matched to a gene. CDR3 protein: CASSYYEREVTDTQYF. The CDR3 DNA is TGTGCCAGCAGTTACTACGAGCGGGAGGTCACAGATACGCAGTATTTT.

V is TRBV7-9 and J is TRBJ1-1; D not resolved. From germline, CDR1 is SEHNR and CDR2 FQNEAQ (reference sequence). The CDR3 is made up of 13 amino acids. Trimming stripped 3 bases from V and 0 bases from J, with 5 bases between. For the CDR3, the DNA is TGTGCCAGCAGCTTGCAGATGAACACTGAAGCTTTCTTT. Its protein is CASSLQMNTEAFF.

This clone came up a few times. Here the CDR3 DNA reads TGTGCCAGCAGCGTAGGCGGGTTAACCCCCAATGAGCAGTTCTTC. This translates into CASSVGGLTPNEQFF. The rearrangement links TRBV9 to TRBJ2-1; a possible D gene is TRBD2 (5 bases). This CDR3 contains 15 residues. The germline CDR1 and CDR2 sequences are SGDLS and YYNGEE. Trimming took 0 bases from V and 6 from J, leaving 13 bases between them.

V gene TRBV5-4 combines with J gene TRBJ2-1; TRBD1 matches 9 bases. This CDR3 is 12 amino acids long. V gave up 3 bases and J gave up 13 bases; unmatched junction bases: 5. Per the germline V gene, CDR1 is SGHNT and CDR2 is YYREEE (reference sequence). As DNA, the CDR3 is TGTGCCAGCAGCTACTGGGACAGGGAACAGTTCTTC. Encoded protein: CASSYWDREQFF. The variable domain in full, completed from reference TRBV5-4 and TRBJ2-1, reads ETGVTQSPTHLIKTRGQQVTLRCSSQSGHNTVSWYQQALGQGPQFIFQYYREEENGRGNFPPRFSGLQFPNYSSELNVNALELDDSALYLCASSYWDREQFFGPGTRLTVL.

This clone occurred a few times. This chain connects TRBV7-8 to TRBJ2-3; 12 positions agree with TRBD2. The CDR3 runs to 17 residues. The J segment lost 0 bases and the V segment lost 2 bases, leaving 3 bases of the junction unmatched. In germline, CDR1 is SGHVS, CDR2 FQNEAQ. DNA for the CDR3: TGTGCCAGCAGCTTAAGACTAGCGGGGGTGAGCACAGATACGCAGTATTTT. It encodes CASSLRLAGVSTDTQYF.

The rearrangement links TRBV2 to TRBJ2-7; 8 nucleotides align to TRBD2. The CDR3 runs to 16 residues. Losses at the gene ends were 2 bases for V and 3 bases for J; bases not matched to a gene: 9. CDR1 is SNHLY, CDR2 FYNNEI, per germline. DNA for the CDR3: TGTGCCAGCAGTGAACTCCGCACTAGCGGAGACTACGAGCAGTACTTC. This sequence encodes CASSELRTSGDYEQYF.

This sequence joins TRBV7-3 and TRBJ2-5; D is possibly TRBD2 (6 bases). V was cut by 5 bases and J by 0 bases, with 7 bases left in between. Looked up from germline, CDR1 is SGHTA and CDR2 is FQGTGA. This CDR3 region has 13 residues. Here the CDR3 DNA reads TGTGCCAGCAGCCGCGGGGACCAAGAGACCCAGTACTTC. This codes for CASSRGDQETQYF.

CDR3 DNA: TGTGCCAGCAGCCACTCCACAGTCGCGTCAAACTATGGCTACACCTTC. Translating gives CASSHSTVASNYGYTF. The rearrangement uses TRBV2 and TRBJ1-2, with D unresolved. Trimming stripped 6 bases from V and 2 bases from J, with 19 bases between. Per the germline V gene, CDR1 is SNHLY and CDR2 is FYNNEI. CDR3 size: 16 residues.

The chain carries TRBV28 and TRBJ2-2, with D possibly matching TRBD2 (6 bases). The V and J ends lost 2 bases and 7 bases respectively, with 14 bases between them. The CDR3 has 15 residues. Germline assignment: CDR1 MDHEN and CDR2 SYDVKM. Written as DNA, the CDR3 is TGTGCCAGCAGTTTAGGTAGCGGACTCGGCGGGGAGCTGTTTTTT. Translated, it gives CASSLGSGLGGELFF. The whole variable domain, remainder taken from reference TRBV28 and TRBJ2-2, is DVKVTQSSRYLVKRTGEKVFLECVQDMDHENMFWYRQDPGLGLRLIYFSYDVKMKEKGDIPEGYSVSREKKERFSLILESASTNQTSMYLCASSLGSGLGGELFFGEGSRLTVL.

In this sample, this clone turned up once. The genes are TRBV5-6 and TRBJ2-1, with 14 bases aligning to TRBD2. The CDR3 spans 17 residues. Germline CDR1 reads SGHDT; CDR2 reads YYEEEE. After removal of 2 bases from V and 6 bases from J, the junction contained 7 bases not matched to a gene. The CDR3 DNA sequence: TGTGCCAGCAGCTTCCCCCTGGGGACTAGCGGGGGCAATGAGCAGTTCTTC. This sequence encodes CASSFPLGTSGGNEQFF.